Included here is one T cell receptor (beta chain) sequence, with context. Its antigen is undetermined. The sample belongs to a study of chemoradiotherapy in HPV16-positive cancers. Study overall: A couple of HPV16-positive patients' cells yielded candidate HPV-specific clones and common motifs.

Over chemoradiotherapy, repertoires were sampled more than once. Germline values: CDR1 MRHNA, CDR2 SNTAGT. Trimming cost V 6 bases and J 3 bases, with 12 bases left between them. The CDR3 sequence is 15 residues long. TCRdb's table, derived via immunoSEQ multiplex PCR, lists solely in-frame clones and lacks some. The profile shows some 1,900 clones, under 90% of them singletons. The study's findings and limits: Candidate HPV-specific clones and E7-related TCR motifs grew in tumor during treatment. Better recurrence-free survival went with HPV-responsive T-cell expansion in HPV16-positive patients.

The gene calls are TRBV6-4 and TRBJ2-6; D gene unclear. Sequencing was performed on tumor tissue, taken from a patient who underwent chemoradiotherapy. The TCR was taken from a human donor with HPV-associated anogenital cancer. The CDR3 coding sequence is TGTGCCAGCAGCCAGGACCCTGGTGGGGCCAACGTCCTGACTTTC. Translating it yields CASSQDPGGANVLTF.